The rows below give T cell receptor beta chains drawn from one sample of a study of T cell repertoires in aging, cancer and after chemotherapy. TCRdb analysed the multiplex PCR reads with MiXCR anew, one entry per CDR3 protein. The sample yields under 2,500 distinct CDR3 sequences, around a quarter seen once. Specimen: blood. The receptors stem from a human donor in good health. The CDR3 runs from the conserved cysteine through the conserved F or W. Each record gives: D gene, J gene, V gene, clone size, CDR3 DNA, CDR3 protein. D genes are given only for firm matches. Clone size is given for some rows only: seen once, a few or many times, or a class if the clone is expanded.

>.|TRBJ2-1|TRBV6-5|medium-sized
TGTGCCAGCAGTTACTCTGGGGGGACACGATCCTACAATGAGCAGTTCTTC
CASSYSGGTRSYNEQFF
>.|TRBJ2-3|TRBV9|.
TGTGCCAGCAGCGTAGAGGTAGCGTTGGGAGATACGCAGTATTTT
CASSVEVALGDTQYF
>TRBD1|TRBJ1-6|TRBV30|medium-sized
TGTGCCTGGAGTGTGAGTGCAGGGGGGTCCTATAATTCACCCCTCCACTTT
CAWSVSAGGSYNSPLHF
>TRBD1|TRBJ1-3|TRBV4-1|.
TGCGCCAGCAGCCTGACAGGGGGAAGAGGGTTCGGAAACACCATATATTTT
CASSLTGGRGFGNTIYF
>.|TRBJ1-3|TRBV11-1|.
TGTGCCAGCGGATCCGGGTTCGCGGGAAACACCATATATTTT
CASGSGFAGNTIYF
>.|TRBJ1-5|TRBV21-1|.
TGTGCCAGCAGCAAGGGCAGCTACAATCAGCCCCAGCATTTT
CASSKGSYNQPQHF
>.|TRBJ1-2|TRBV5-5|medium-sized
TGTGCCAGCAGCTTCTGGGAAGCTAACTATGGCTACACCTTC
CASSFWEANYGYTF
>TRBD1|TRBJ1-2|TRBV5-5|medium-sized
TGTGCCAGCAGCTTGTCCCGGGACAGGGGGTCGGGTGGCTACACCTTC
CASSLSRDRGSGGYTF
>TRBD1|TRBJ1-3|TRBV7-9|.
TGTGCCAGCAGTGGACAGGGTGCGGGAAACACCATATATTTT
CASSGQGAGNTIYF
>.|TRBJ2-4|TRBV20-1|once
TGCAGTGCTAAGGACGGAAGGGGATCCAAAAACATTCAGTACTTC
CSAKDGRGSKNIQYF
>TRBD1|TRBJ2-3|TRBV12-3/TRBV12-4|.
TGTGCCAGCAGTTCCCCCGACAGGCCAGGGGGAGATACGCAGTATTTT
CASSSPDRPGGDTQYF
>TRBD2|TRBJ2-7|TRBV6-2/TRBV6-3|medium-sized
TGTGCCAGCAGCCTACTAGCGGGGGTGCCGTACGAGCAGTACTTC
CASSLLAGVPYEQYF
>TRBD1|TRBJ2-7|TRBV5-4|medium-sized
TGTGCCAGCAGCTATGACAGGGCCGCCGAGCAGTACTTC
CASSYDRAAEQYF
>.|TRBJ1-2|TRBV19|large
TGTGCCAGTAGTATCCCCGGTGGAGCGGAGGGCTATGGCTACACCTTC
CASSIPGGAEGYGYTF
>.|TRBJ2-1|TRBV5-1|.
TGCGCCAGCAGCTTAGGAGGGGCGAACAATGAGCAGTTCTTC
CASSLGGANNEQFF
>.|TRBJ1-3|TRBV19|large
TGTGCCAGTAGAGGGGATAGCTCTGGAAACACCATATATTTT
CASRGDSSGNTIYF
>TRBD2|TRBJ2-3|TRBV30|medium-sized
TGTGCCTGGAGTATCGCCCCTAGCGGGGTAACAGATACGCAGTATTTT
CAWSIAPSGVTDTQYF
>.|TRBJ1-2|TRBV11-1|.
TGTGCCAGCAGCTCAGAGGGGAGGGGGTACACCTTC
CASSSEGRGYTF
>TRBD1|TRBJ2-7|TRBV11-1|large
TGTGCCAGCAGCGGGGGGACAGGGAACCACTACGAGCAGTACTTC
CASSGGTGNHYEQYF
>TRBD2|TRBJ2-5|TRBV20-1|few
TGCAGTGCTAGCACGACTAGCGGGGGCCTCCTCCAAGAGACCCAGTACTTC
CSASTTSGGLLQETQYF
>.|TRBJ1-1|TRBV6-6|medium-sized
TGTGCCACCTTGGGGGTAGGGGGAGGTGAAGCTTTCTTT
CATLGVGGGEAFF
>.|TRBJ2-7|TRBV6-5|medium-sized
TGTGCCAGCACCTACAGGGTGGGCAGCTCCTACGAGCAGTACTTC
CASTYRVGSSYEQYF
>TRBD1|TRBJ2-7|TRBV7-9|.
TGTGCCAGCAGCTTCACAGGGGCCGAGCAGTACTTC
CASSFTGAEQYF
>TRBD1|TRBJ2-3|TRBV20-1|.
TGCAGTGCCAGGGGGCAGGGGGCAGATACGCAGTATTTT
CSARGQGADTQYF
>TRBD1|TRBJ1-4|TRBV7-4|.
TGTGCCAGCAGCCCCGACAGGGGGCATGAAAAACTGTTTTTT
CASSPDRGHEKLFF
>TRBD1|TRBJ1-1|TRBV20-1|.
TGCAGTGCTAGAGTAGCAGGGGGGAACACTGAAGCTTTCTTT
CSARVAGGNTEAFF
>.|TRBJ2-7|TRBV18|.
TGTGCCAGCTCACCATTGGGGGCAGGGGGGTACGAGCAGTACTTC
CASSPLGAGGYEQYF
>.|TRBJ2-5|TRBV24-1|.
TGTGCCACCAGTGTTGGGGGCAGGGGACTGGAGACCCAGTACTTC
CATSVGGRGLETQYF
>TRBD1|TRBJ1-1|TRBV11-2|few
TGTGCCAGCAGCTCGGGACAGAATAAAGCTTTCTTT
CASSSGQNKAFF
>TRBD2|TRBJ2-3|TRBV20-1|few
TGCAGTGCTAGTCTGCTAGCGGGGGTAAAGACAGATACGCAGTATTTT
CSASLLAGVKTDTQYF
>.|TRBJ1-5|TRBV28|few
TGTGCCAGCGACGGCAGCAATCAGCCCCAGCATTTT
CASDGSNQPQHF
>.|TRBJ1-5|TRBV20-1|.
TGCAGTGCGGGGTCAGGGAATCAGCCCCAGCATTTT
CSAGSGNQPQHF
>TRBD2|TRBJ2-3|TRBV20-1|.
TGCAGTGCTATCCCCCTTCAGGGACTAATCACAGATACGCAGTATTTT
CSAIPLQGLITDTQYF
>TRBD1|TRBJ1-6|TRBV20-1|few
TGCAGTGCTCCTCAAACCACAGGGGCCAATAATTCACCCCTCCACTTT
CSAPQTTGANNSPLHF
>TRBD2|TRBJ2-1|TRBV7-2|.
TGTGCCAGCAGCGCCCGACTAGCGGGGGGGCCAAGTGAGCAGTTCTTC
CASSARLAGGPSEQFF
>.|TRBJ2-7|TRBV4-2|.
TGTGCCAGCAGCCAAGAGGTACAGACAAACTTGTTGACCTACGAGCAGTACTTC
CASSQEVQTNLLTYEQYF
>.|TRBJ2-7|TRBV20-1|few
TGCAGTGCTACAGGGGCCGAGCAGTACTTC
CSATGAEQYF
>TRBD1|TRBJ2-7|TRBV6-5|medium-sized
TGTGCCAGCAGTTACCCTCTCACGACAGGGCTCGAGCAGTACTTC
CASSYPLTTGLEQYF
>TRBD1|TRBJ1-2|TRBV6-5|medium-sized
TGTGCCAGCACCCCACGGGGGACAGGGGTTTTTCGGGGCTACACCTTC
CASTPRGTGVFRGYTF
>.|TRBJ2-6|TRBV7-9|.
TGTGCCAGCAGCCCCTTAGGGGGAACCGGGGCCAACGTCCTGACTTTC
CASSPLGGTGANVLTF
>.|TRBJ1-3|TRBV5-1|.
TGCGCCAGCAGCCCGGACTTGGGCTCTGGAAACACCATATATTTT
CASSPDLGSGNTIYF
>.|TRBJ2-1|TRBV11-3|.
TGTGCCAGCAGCTTTGGAGGATCGGTCGATGAGCAGTTCTTC
CASSFGGSVDEQFF
>.|TRBJ2-3|TRBV20-1|medium-sized
TGCAGTGCTAGGAGTAGTTGGGGGATCGCAGATACGCAGTATTTT
CSARSSWGIADTQYF
>.|TRBJ1-2|TRBV12-3/TRBV12-4|.
TGTGCCAGCAGTTTAGGAAGAACCTATGGCTACACCTTC
CASSLGRTYGYTF
>.|TRBJ1-1|TRBV20-1|.
TGCAGTGGGGCGGGGGGGCCTGAAGCTTTCTTT
CSGAGGPEAFF
>.|TRBJ1-1|TRBV7-3|.
TGTGCCAGCAGCTCTCAGAGCCACACTGAAGCTTTCTTT
CASSSQSHTEAFF
>.|TRBJ2-7|TRBV6-4|few
TGTGCCAGCAGCGAACGGTTGGGCTACGAGCAGTACTTC
CASSERLGYEQYF
>.|TRBJ1-2|TRBV7-9|medium-sized
TGTGCCAGCAGCTTAATGAAGGGTGAGGGCTACACCTTC
CASSLMKGEGYTF
>TRBD1|TRBJ2-1|TRBV27|medium-sized
TGTGCCAGCAGTAACCCGACAGGGGAGTTCTACAATGAGCAGTTCTTC
CASSNPTGEFYNEQFF
>TRBD2|TRBJ2-3|TRBV29-1|.
TGCAGCGTTGAGACTAGCGGGGGGCCCACAGATACGCAGTATTTT
CSVETSGGPTDTQYF
>TRBD1|TRBJ1-6|TRBV19|medium-sized
TGTGCCAGTAGTTCCGGGACAGGGTGGAATTCACCCCTCCACTTT
CASSSGTGWNSPLHF
>.|TRBJ2-2|TRBV6-4|medium-sized
TGTGCCAGCAGTAGAATGGGAACGGGGGCGAACACCGGGGAGCTGTTTTTT
CASSRMGTGANTGELFF
>TRBD2|TRBJ2-2|TRBV6-5|large
TGTGCCAGCAGTTACACAAGACTAGCGGGGGGCCCACTGAACACCGGGGAGCTGTTTTTT
CASSYTRLAGGPLNTGELFF
>TRBD1|TRBJ2-5|TRBV5-6|.
TGTGCCAGCAGCTTAAACTCGGGACAGGGCCTCCAAGAGACCCAGTACTTC
CASSLNSGQGLQETQYF
>TRBD2|TRBJ2-1|TRBV24-1|medium-sized
TGTGCCACCAGTGATCCACGACGGACTAGCGGGGGACAAAATGAGCAGTTCTTC
CATSDPRRTSGGQNEQFF
>.|TRBJ2-3|TRBV10-1|.
TGCGCCAGCAGTGAGTCCGGGTTCAGTGGTCCAGATACGCAGTATTTT
CASSESGFSGPDTQYF
>TRBD2|TRBJ2-1|TRBV18|.
TGTGCCAGCTCTCCGACTAGCGAGGGATCCTCCTACAATGAGCAGTTCTTC
CASSPTSEGSSYNEQFF
>TRBD2|TRBJ2-1|TRBV5-1|.
TGCGCCATCAGCTTGCGGGCGGGGGGAATGGGCAATGAGCAGTTCTTC
CAISLRAGGMGNEQFF